What follows are 31 T cell receptor beta chains derived from one specimen sequenced in a study of T cell repertoires in cytomegalovirus infection. TCRdb passed the reads through MiXCR, listing each CDR3 protein once. The table shows about 140,000 distinct CDR3 sequences, with about 6.3% occurring only once. Source material: PBMCs. The source of these receptors is a human donor in good health (CMV status not recorded). Some clones in this sample may be carry-over from other donors' samples.

This clonotype has ten or more counts. The CDR3 DNA reads as TGTGCCAGCAGTTCTATCCGACTAGCGAGAAAGGGCAAGTATACGCAGTATTTT. This translates into CASSSIRLARKGKYTQYF. The V and J genes are TRBV12-3 or TRBV12-4 and TRBJ2-3, with 8 positions matching TRBD2. There are 18 residues in the CDR3. J was trimmed by 7 bases and V by 4 bases; bases with no gene match: 19.

The sample holds many counts of this clonotype. This chain connects TRBV7-6 to TRBJ2-5; D is uncertain. Germline V CDR1 and CDR2: SGHVS, FNYEAQ. The CDR3 contains 14 residues. V was pared by 1 base and J by 2 bases, with 8 bases between. This chain's CDR3 is CASSLEAQQETQYF. The DNA for the CDR3 is TGTGCCAGCAGCTTAGAGGCGCAGCAAGAGACCCAGTACTTC.

The rearrangement links TRBV29-1 to TRBJ2-5; TRBD1 matches at 10 bases. The V and J ends lost 5 bases and 5 bases, in that order; junction bases with no gene match: 5. The germline CDR1 and CDR2 sequences are SQVTM and ANQGSEA. There are 13 residues in the CDR3. The CDR3 nucleotides are TGCAGCGTTCGGACAGGGGGGGGGGAGACCCAGTACTTC. It codes for CSVRTGGGETQYF.

This rearrangement joins TRBV2 to TRBJ2-2; TRBD2 is a possible D gene (6 bases). Deletions cut 7 bases from V and 8 bases from J, with 14 bases between. Germline CDR1 reads SNHLY; CDR2 reads FYNNEI. There are 13 residues in the CDR3. The CDR3 region has the DNA TGTGCCAGCACCGGGGTTGGGGGGGGGGAGCTGTTTTTT. This sequence encodes CASTGVGGGELFF.

This clonotype was seen many times. The chain couples TRBV7-9 to TRBJ1-6, with TRBD1 matching 8 bases. The V gene end was trimmed by 5 bases and the J gene end by 6 bases; junction bases not matched to a gene: 12. Germline values: CDR1 SEHNR, CDR2 FQNEAQ (reference sequence). CDR3 length: 17 amino acids. CDR3 amino acids: CASSPWDRSIRNSPLHF. The CDR3 bases are TGTGCCAGCAGCCCCTGGGACAGGTCGATCCGTAATTCACCCCTCCACTTT.

This clonotype showed up many times. This chain links TRBV12-3 or TRBV12-4 with TRBJ2-2; the match to TRBD1 covers 8 bases. CDR3 length: 15 residues. The ends lost 2 bases at V and 6 bases at J; junction bases unmatched: 5. The CDR3 DNA follows: TGTGCCAGCAGTTTATCCGGACAGGGAGCCGGGGAGCTGTTTTTT. Amino acid sequence: CASSLSGQGAGELFF.

Worth noting for this clonotype: A much larger clone differs from this one at a single base, so this may be a read error. The genes are TRBV2 and TRBJ2-3, with TRBD2 matching over 8 bases. Per the germline V gene, CDR1 is SNHLY and CDR2 is FYNNEI. The junction had 6 bases not matched to a gene; V was cut back by 7 bases and J by 3 bases. The CDR3 consists of 14 residues. The DNA for the CDR3 is TGTGCCAGCACCTCCCGGGGGGGAACAGATACGCAGTATTTT. The encoded protein is CASTSRGGTDTQYF.

This clonotype was seen repeatedly, ten times or more. The CDR3 is CASSLVGEVAEQFF. The CDR3 DNA is TGTGCCAGCAGCTTAGTGGGGGAGGTTGCCGAGCAGTTCTTC. The chain has TRBV7-8 and TRBJ2-1; tentatively, D is TRBD2 (6 bases). This CDR3 is built from 14 residues. V shed 1 base and J shed 10 bases, with 14 bases lying between them. Germline V gene lookup returns CDR1 SGHVS and CDR2 FQNEAQ.

There are a few counts of this clonotype. The CDR3: CSARGLSFDTNEQFF. CDR3 bases: TGCAGTGCTAGAGGTCTTAGCTTCGATACGAATGAGCAGTTCTTC. The chain links TRBV20-1 to TRBJ2-1; D is undetermined. The CDR3 contains 15 residues. V was cut by 1 base and J by 7 bases, with 17 bases left in between. The germline gives CDR1 DFQATT, CDR2 SNEGSKA (reference sequence).

The chain uses TRBV9 and TRBJ2-1; 9 nucleotides agree with TRBD1. In germline, CDR1 is SGDLS, CDR2 YYNGEE. This CDR3 contains 16 residues. V was clipped by 0 bases and J by 7 bases; unmatched bases: 8. CDR3 amino acids: CASSVVSDRGLNEQFF. The CDR3 nucleotides read TGTGCCAGCAGCGTAGTATCGGACAGGGGCCTTAATGAGCAGTTCTTC.

V and J are TRBV5-1 and TRBJ1-5, with 7 bases lining up with TRBD1. The CDR3 spans 17 residues. Germline values: CDR1 SGHRS, CDR2 YFSETQ. V lost 0 bases and J lost 1; bases outside the gene matches: 7. In DNA, the CDR3 is TGCGCCAGCAGCTTGGTCCCGACAGGGCAAAGCAATCAGCCCCAGCATTTT. Amino acids: CASSLVPTGQSNQPQHF. The entire variable domain, with the rest obtained from reference TRBV5-1 and TRBJ1-5, is as follows: KAGVTQTPRYLIKTRGQQVTLSCSPISGHRSVSWYQQTPGQGLQFLFEYFSETQRNKGNFPGRFSGRQFSNSRSEMNVSTLELGDSALYLCASSLVPTGQSNQPQHFGDGTRLSIL.

This clonotype was observed many times. V usage is TRBV7-8 and J usage is TRBJ1-5; no definite D call. Germline V gene lookup returns CDR1 SGHVS and CDR2 FQNEAQ. The CDR3 has 14 amino acids. The V end was cut by 7 bases, the J end by 6 bases, with 16 bases between. CDR3 coding DNA: TGTGCCAGCACCCCACTCCCAGCCGGTCAGCCCCAGCATTTT. Encoded protein: CASTPLPAGQPQHF.

This clonotype was seen a few times. The chain has TRBV4-3 and TRBJ1-1; D is unclear. This CDR3 is 14 amino acids long. V gave up 1 base and J gave up 9 bases, with 15 bases separating them. The germline V gene encodes CDR1 LGHNA and CDR2 YSLEER. CDR3 loop: CASSQGVRPGKAFF. The CDR3 nucleotides read TGCGCCAGCAGCCAAGGGGTGCGGCCGGGCAAAGCTTTCTTT.

This clonotype appeared a few times. The chain combines TRBV5-1 with TRBJ2-3; TRBD1 matches 7 bases. CDR1 and CDR2 (germline): SGHRS, YFSETQ. Trimming removed 4 bases from V and 4 bases from J; junction bases left unmatched: 9. The CDR3 totals 15 residues. DNA for the CDR3: TGCGCCAGCAGCACGGACAGGTTGTTCCCAGATACGCAGTATTTT. It codes for CASSTDRLFPDTQYF.

In this sample, this clonotype turned up many times. The genes are TRBV7-2 and TRBJ2-3; 8 bases match TRBD2. The junction had 5 bases not matched to a gene; V was cut back by 5 bases and J by 1 base. The CDR3 is 15 residues long. CDR1 and CDR2 from the germline V gene are SGHTA and FQGNSA. The CDR3 region is CASSLSGGRTDTQYF. The CDR3 nucleotides read TGTGCCAGCAGCCTCAGCGGGGGCCGCACAGATACGCAGTATTTT.

This clonotype was counted only a few times. The chain combines TRBV20-1 with TRBJ2-3, with TRBD2 identical over 14 bases. The V gene's germline CDR1 is DFQATT and CDR2 SNEGSKA (reference sequence). Trimming took 5 bases from V and 1 from J; bases not matched to a gene: 2. This CDR3 comprises 15 residues. CDR3 loop: CSAPGLAGGTDTQYF. CDR3 coding DNA: TGCAGTGCTCCGGGACTAGCGGGGGGCACAGATACGCAGTATTTT.

This clonotype was recorded at least ten times. This chain links TRBV29-1 with TRBJ2-7; TRBD2 might be the D (5 bases). V shed 6 bases and J shed 6 bases, with 24 bases lying between them. This CDR3 comprises 15 residues. Per germline, CDR1 SQVTM and CDR2 ANQGSEA. In DNA, the CDR3 is TGCAGCGTAGGTTACGACGGGAAGACCAAGAGCGAGCAGTACTTC. It translates to CSVGYDGKTKSEQYF.

This clonotype was observed at least ten times. The chain has TRBV7-2 and TRBJ2-1; 7 bases match TRBD2. Germline lookup yields CDR1 SGHTA and CDR2 FQGNSA. The CDR3 has 16 amino acids. V was clipped by 2 bases and J by 10 bases; unmatched bases: 14. The CDR3 is CASSLSRASGIQEQFF. Written as DNA, the CDR3 is TGTGCCAGCAGCTTATCAAGGGCTAGCGGAATACAAGAGCAGTTCTTC. The full variable domain, completed using reference TRBV7-2 and TRBJ2-1, is GAGVSQSPSNKVTEKGKDVELRCDPISGHTALYWYRQSLGQGLEFLIYFQGNSAPDKSGLPSDRFSAERTGGSVSTLTIQRTQQEDSAVYLCASSLSRASGIQEQFFGPGTRLTVL.

The rearrangement links TRBV24-1 to TRBJ2-3; D could derive from TRBD1 or TRBD2 (5 bases each). Trimming removed 9 bases from V and 6 bases from J, with 15 bases in between. The CDR3 extends over 13 amino acids. Germline-derived CDR1 and CDR2 are KGHDR and SFDVKD. The CDR3 DNA reads as TGTGCCACCCACGGTCCGGGGACCGATACGCAGTATTTT. This gives the protein CATHGPGTDTQYF.

This clonotype was picked up many times. The V gene is TRBV24-1, the J gene TRBJ2-3; the D gene is possibly TRBD2 (6 bases). Trimming shortened V by 0 bases and J by 3 bases, and 12 bases separated the two germline ends. Germline V gives CDR1 KGHDR, CDR2 SFDVKD. There are 16 residues in the CDR3. The CDR3 protein is CATSDLRRAGTDTQYF. In nucleotides, the CDR3 is TGTGCCACCAGTGATTTGCGTCGTGCGGGGACAGATACGCAGTATTTT.

This clonotype was counted ten times or more. The chain combines TRBV7-2 with TRBJ1-1; possible D gene TRBD1, 5 bases. This CDR3 spans 14 amino acids. V was shortened by 5 bases and J by 4 bases, with 14 bases between the two germline ends. The germline CDR1 and CDR2 sequences are SGHTA and FQGNSA. CDR3 coding DNA: TGTGCCAGCAGCGGAACGGGGGGGAGCACTGAAGCTTTCTTT. Translated, it gives CASSGTGGSTEAFF.

This clonotype was counted only a few times. V usage is TRBV6-5 and J usage is TRBJ2-7; D perhaps matches TRBD1 (8 bases). Trimming stripped 4 bases from V and 3 bases from J, with 16 bases between. In germline, CDR1 is MNHEY, CDR2 SVGAGI. The CDR3 has 15 residues. The CDR3 spells CASSSGQGGLYEQYF. The CDR3 bases are TGTGCCAGCAGTTCCGGACAGGGAGGGCTCTACGAGCAGTACTTC.

This clonotype was detected only a few times. The rearrangement joins TRBV18 to TRBJ1-2, with D unclear. The CDR3 is made up of 15 amino acids. CDR1 and CDR2 from the germline V gene are KGHSH and LQKENI. The ends were cut back, 0 bases at V and 4 bases at J, with 12 bases in the middle. The CDR3 spells CASSPPQENSYGYTF. Written as DNA, the CDR3 is TGTGCCAGCTCACCACCTCAAGAGAACAGCTATGGCTACACCTTC. The full variable domain, its missing parts supplied by reference TRBV18 and TRBJ1-2, is NAGVMQNPRHLVRRRGQEARLRCSPMKGHSHVYWYRQLPEEGLKFMVYLQKENIIDESGMPKERFSAEFPKEGPSILRIQQVVRGDSAAYFCASSPPQENSYGYTFGSGTRLTVV.

This clonotype was observed a few times. The V call is TRBV7-9, the J call TRBJ1-5; D remains unclear. Germline values: CDR1 SEHNR, CDR2 FQNEAQ (reference sequence). V was shortened by 1 base and J by 5 bases, with 9 bases between the two germline ends. The CDR3 covers 14 residues. The CDR3 DNA sequence: TGTGCCAGCAGCTTAGACAGCGTCCATCAGCCCCAGCATTTT. Encoded protein: CASSLDSVHQPQHF.

This clonotype came up many times. The chain couples TRBV7-2 to TRBJ2-2; no firm D call. Deletions cut 3 bases from V and 7 bases from J, with 12 bases between. There are 14 residues in the CDR3. Germline V gene lookup returns CDR1 SGHTA and CDR2 FQGNSA. The CDR3 spells CASSLQEGFGELFF. CDR3 DNA: TGTGCCAGCAGCTTGCAAGAAGGCTTCGGGGAGCTGTTTTTT.

J is TRBJ1-3 and V is TRBV7-2; unclear D gene. V lost 0 bases and J lost 1, with 7 bases in between. CDR1 and CDR2 (germline): SGHTA, FQGNSA. CDR3 size: 15 residues. Written as DNA, the CDR3 is TGTGCCAGCAGCTTAGCGGTAGATTCTGGAAACACCATATATTTT. It is translated as CASSLAVDSGNTIYF.

This chain connects TRBV4-3 to TRBJ1-6; no clear D. This CDR3 is built from 14 residues. The germline V and J ends were trimmed by 3 bases and 3 bases, with 6 bases remaining between them. The germline gives CDR1 LGHNA, CDR2 YSLEER. CDR3: CASSQIIYNSPLHF. In DNA, the CDR3 is TGCGCCAGCAGCCAGATCATCTATAATTCACCCCTCCACTTT.

In its sample, this clonotype was seen many times. This chain uses TRBV6-6 with TRBJ2-2, with D uncertain. The length of the CDR3 is 13 residues. The V gene lost 7 bases and the J gene lost 3 bases, with 9 bases spanning the gap. Germline V gives CDR1 MNHNY, CDR2 SVGAGI (reference sequence). In nucleotides, the CDR3 is TGTGCCAGCAAGGATCCCGACACCGGGGAGCTGTTTTTT. It specifies CASKDPDTGELFF.

In this sample, this clonotype turned up many times. The V and J genes are TRBV5-1 and TRBJ2-7; the match to TRBD1 covers 7 bases. Germline V gives CDR1 SGHRS, CDR2 YFSETQ. Trimming cost V 4 bases and J 3 bases; bases outside gene matches: 13. The CDR3 has 16 amino acids. In DNA, the CDR3 is TGCGCCAGCAGCCCGCGCGGCCAGACAGGGATCTACGAGCAGTACTTC. As protein: CASSPRGQTGIYEQYF.

This clonotype was counted many times. V is TRBV18 and J is TRBJ2-5, with D maybe TRBD1 (6 bases). The CDR3 totals 14 residues. CDR1 and CDR2 (germline): KGHSH, LQKENI. V was clipped by 4 bases and J by 3 bases, with 12 bases between them. CDR3 sequence: CASSLTGSKETQYF. The DNA for the CDR3 is TGTGCCAGCTCACTGACAGGATCGAAAGAGACCCAGTACTTC.

Many counts were recorded for this clonotype. The J gene is TRBJ1-6, the V gene TRBV7-2, with D maybe TRBD1 (6 bases). The germline CDR1 and CDR2 sequences are SGHTA and FQGNSA. This CDR3 region has 15 residues. V lost 4 bases to trimming and J lost 9 bases, with 16 bases between them. CDR3 region: CASSSDRTVGSPLHF. The CDR3, as DNA: TGTGCCAGCAGCTCAGACCGGACAGTAGGTTCACCCCTCCACTTT. Full variable domain (missing parts from reference TRBV7-2 and TRBJ1-6): GAGVSQSPSNKVTEKGKDVELRCDPISGHTALYWYRQSLGQGLEFLIYFQGNSAPDKSGLPSDRFSAERTGGSVSTLTIQRTQQEDSAVYLCASSSDRTVGSPLHFGNGTRLTVT.